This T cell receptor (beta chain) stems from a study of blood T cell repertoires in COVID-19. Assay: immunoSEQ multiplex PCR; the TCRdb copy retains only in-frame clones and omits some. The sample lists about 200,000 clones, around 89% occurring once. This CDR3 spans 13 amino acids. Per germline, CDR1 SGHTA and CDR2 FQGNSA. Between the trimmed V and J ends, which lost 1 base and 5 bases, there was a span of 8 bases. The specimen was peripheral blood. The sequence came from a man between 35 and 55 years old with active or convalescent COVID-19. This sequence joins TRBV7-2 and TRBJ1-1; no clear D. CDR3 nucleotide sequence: TGTGCCAGCAGCTTAGTTGGCCCGACTGAAGCTTTCTTT. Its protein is CASSLVGPTEAFF.